A selection of T cell receptor beta chains follows, all from one sample in a study of T cell responses to AZD1222 COVID-19 vaccine. The protocol was immunoSEQ multiplex PCR, while the TCRdb copy is restricted to in-frame clones and leaves out a portion. The sample has 150,000 to 170,000 clones; about 92% are singletons. The sample here was peripheral blood, taken on day 0 of AZD1222 vaccination. The source is an adult in good health. Each CDR3 is given with its conserved first and last residue. A D gene is named only where the DNA matches it firmly. Size values are once, few and many counts, or a class for expanded clones, and some rows have none.

V	size	J	D	DNA	CDR3
TRBV5-1	.	TRBJ2-7	.	TGCGCCAGCAAGGTCGGGGGTAGTTACTACGAGCAGTACTTC	CASKVGGSYYEQYF
TRBV7-2	.	TRBJ1-1	.	TGTGCCAGCACCTCCGGTTGGGCCTCGGCAGGGCGGGGTTGGGCTGAAGCTTTCTTT	CASTSGWASAGRGWAEAFF
TRBV7-6	.	TRBJ1-2	.	TGTGCCAGCAGCCAGAATCTCGCCTTC	CASSQNLAF
TRBV5-1	.	TRBJ2-5	.	TGCGCCAGCAGCCCGGCCGGGGAAGAGACCCAGTACTTC	CASSPAGEETQYF
TRBV3-1/TRBV3-2	.	TRBJ1-2	.	TGTGCCAGCAGCCAAGAAAACAATGGCTACACCTTC	CASSQENNGYTF
TRBV28	once	TRBJ1-1	.	TGTGCCAGCAGTTTATTGGGGAGACTGAACACTGAAGCTTTCTTT	CASSLLGRLNTEAFF
TRBV25-1	.	TRBJ2-7	.	TGTGCCAGCAGTGCGCAGGGGGGCCCCTCCTACGAGCAGTACTTC	CASSAQGGPSYEQYF
TRBV25-1	.	TRBJ2-2	TRBD1	TGTGCCAGCAGACACTCACAGGGGGCTGTTGGCACCGGGGAGCTGTTTTTT	CASRHSQGAVGTGELFF
TRBV30	.	TRBJ1-1	.	TGTGCCTGGAGCGAAGGGGGACGTCAGAACACTGAAGCTTTCTTT	CAWSEGGRQNTEAFF
TRBV7-9	.	TRBJ1-4	.	TGTGCCAGCAGCACGTATTCGGGCCTCTCAGAAAAACTGTTTTTT	CASSTYSGLSEKLFF
TRBV19	.	TRBJ1-5	.	TGTGCCAGTAGTATAGTCGGCACCCTTAATCAGCCCCAGCATTTT	CASSIVGTLNQPQHF
TRBV10-3	.	TRBJ1-1	.	TGTGCCATCAGTGAGTCGCGGGAGGGCACTGAAGCTTTCTTT	CAISESREGTEAFF
TRBV7-8	once	TRBJ1-1	.	TGTGCCAGCAGCTTACAAACCAGGTTTTTCGAAGCTTTCTTT	CASSLQTRFFEAFF
TRBV7-8	.	TRBJ1-5	.	TGTGCCAGCAGCCCCCGGCGCAGGGATGGAAATCAGCCCCAGCATTTT	CASSPRRRDGNQPQHF
TRBV3-1/TRBV3-2	once	TRBJ1-1	.	TGTGCCAGCAGTTTAAGAGGTTGGGACACTGAAGCTTTCTTT	CASSLRGWDTEAFF
TRBV6-4	.	TRBJ1-6	.	TGTGCCAGCAGTGACGAGTCGGAAAATTCACCCCTCCACTTT	CASSDESENSPLHF
TRBV2	many	TRBJ1-3	TRBD1	TGTGCCAGCAGTCCCAGACAGGGACCTGGAAACACCATATATTTT	CASSPRQGPGNTIYF
TRBV25-1	.	TRBJ1-1	.	TGTGCCAGCAGTGAATTTTTGGGGAACACTGAAGCTTTCTTT	CASSEFLGNTEAFF
TRBV5-6	.	TRBJ1-1	TRBD1	TGTGCCAGCAGCTTCGGTTCAGGGGGGACTGAAGCTTTCTTT	CASSFGSGGTEAFF
TRBV24-1	few	TRBJ2-5	TRBD2	TGTGCCACCGGCGGGACTAGCGGAACCCAAGAGACCCAGTACTTC	CATGGTSGTQETQYF
TRBV6-5	.	TRBJ1-5	.	TGTGCCAGCAGCCGTGACCCGGGGTGGTTGCCCCAGCATTTT	CASSRDPGWLPQHF
TRBV7-2	.	TRBJ1-6	.	TGTGCCAGCAGCTCCGGGGCTGCCCTCCACTTT	CASSSGAALHF
TRBV6-5	.	TRBJ1-6	.	TGTGCCAGCAGCCTAGGGGGGGTTCGTTCACCCCTCCACTTT	CASSLGGVRSPLHF
TRBV5-4	.	TRBJ2-3	TRBD2	TGTGCCAGCAGCCCCGGACTAGCGGGAGCTGCAGATACGCAGTATTTT	CASSPGLAGAADTQYF
TRBV7-3	.	TRBJ1-1	TRBD1	TGTGCCAGCAGCGCCCAGACAGGGACGAGTGAAGCTTTCTTT	CASSAQTGTSEAFF
TRBV4-1	.	TRBJ2-1	TRBD2	TGCGCCAGCAGCCAACGAGCGGGGTTCGATGAGCAGTTCTTC	CASSQRAGFDEQFF
TRBV10-3	.	TRBJ1-4	TRBD1	TGTGCCATCAGTGACCCGCCTGGGGCAGGGGGAGGTGAAAAACTGTTTTTT	CAISDPPGAGGGEKLFF
TRBV3-1/TRBV3-2	.	TRBJ2-1	.	TGTGCCAGCAGCCCCACCGGTAGGGATGAGCAGTTCTTC	CASSPTGRDEQFF
TRBV28	few	TRBJ1-2	TRBD1	TGTGCCAGCAGTTCCCTCGCAGGGGGGAACTATGGCTACACCTTC	CASSSLAGGNYGYTF
TRBV28	.	TRBJ1-4	.	TGTGCCAGCAGTTTAGGTGGGGGAGAAAAACTGTTTTTT	CASSLGGGEKLFF
TRBV20-1	.	TRBJ2-1	TRBD2	TGCAGTGCTAGTGGGAGAGTCGGCCCAGCGGGATTCGGCGATGAGCAGTTCTTC	CSASGRVGPAGFGDEQFF
TRBV7-3	once	TRBJ1-1	.	TGTGCCAGCAGCTTAGACCTAAACACTGAAGCTTTCTTT	CASSLDLNTEAFF
TRBV4-1	.	TRBJ1-1	.	TGCGCCAGCAGCCTCTCGGGCACTGAAGCTTTCTTT	CASSLSGTEAFF
TRBV6-1	.	TRBJ2-7	.	TGTGCCAGCAGTGAAGGCTGGAGGAGCTCCTACGAGCAGTACTTC	CASSEGWRSSYEQYF
TRBV9	.	TRBJ1-6	TRBD1	TGTGCCAGCAGCGAATCGGGTAGGAGGGGACAGGTTAATTCACCCCTCCACTTT	CASSESGRRGQVNSPLHF
TRBV30	.	TRBJ2-7	.	TGTGCCTGGGACGCCGGGAGCCACGAGCAGTACTTC	CAWDAGSHEQYF
TRBV18	.	TRBJ1-2	.	TGTGCCAGCTCACCAACAAAGGATCCTGACTATGGCTACACCTTC	CASSPTKDPDYGYTF
TRBV19	.	TRBJ1-1	TRBD1	TGTGCCAGTAGTATACTCGCCGGGACAGGGAGGGGTCTGGAAGCTTTCTTT	CASSILAGTGRGLEAFF
TRBV5-4	.	TRBJ1-4	.	TGTGCCAGCAGCTTGGCCGGGGCAGGGAGGGAAAAACTGTTTTTT	CASSLAGAGREKLFF
TRBV27	.	TRBJ1-6	TRBD1	TGTGCCAGCAGTCGACAGGGAGGTCTTGGTTCACCCCTCCACTTT	CASSRQGGLGSPLHF
TRBV9	.	TRBJ1-2	TRBD1	TGTGCCAGCAGCGCAGCGTCTCAGGGGGGGGCCTATGGCTACACCTTC	CASSAASQGGAYGYTF
TRBV11-3	few	TRBJ2-3	TRBD1	TGTGCCAGCAGCAAAACGACAGGGCGAAACACAGATACGCAGTATTTT	CASSKTTGRNTDTQYF
TRBV24-1	.	TRBJ2-1	.	TGTGCCACCAGTGATCTTACAGAGGCGGATGAGCAGTTCTTC	CATSDLTEADEQFF
TRBV7-9	.	TRBJ1-4	.	TGTGCCAGCAGCCCACGGGCGGGGTGGAATGAAAAACTGTTTTTT	CASSPRAGWNEKLFF
TRBV7-9	.	TRBJ1-1	TRBD1	TGTGCCAGCAGGGGCAGGGGGCCTGAAGCTTTCTTT	CASRGRGPEAFF
TRBV6-5	few	TRBJ2-3	.	TGTGCCAGCAGTTACTCACGGGGGGCCCGTGCGTATTTT	CASSYSRGARAYF
TRBV18	.	TRBJ1-1	TRBD1	TGTGCCAGCTCACGGCCCGAGACAGGGAAAACTGAAGCTTTCTTT	CASSRPETGKTEAFF
TRBV18	.	TRBJ2-7	TRBD1	TGTGCCAGCTCCCTCGGACAGGGGGAAAGGTACGAGCAGTACTTC	CASSLGQGERYEQYF
TRBV11-2	.	TRBJ2-1	TRBD2	TGTGCCAGCAGCTTAGTTCCTAGCGGGGACCTAAATTACAATGAGCAGTTCTTC	CASSLVPSGDLNYNEQFF
TRBV10-3	.	TRBJ1-1	.	TGTGCCATCAGTGCATCAGATCGCCGCGTGGGGGACACTGAAGCTTTCTTT	CAISASDRRVGDTEAFF
TRBV7-9	.	TRBJ1-1	.	TGTGCCAGCACCCTATTTGAGGCGGACACTGAAGCTTTCTTT	CASTLFEADTEAFF
TRBV6-1	.	TRBJ2-7	.	TGTGCCAGCAGTGAACAGGGTGGTGGGTACGAGCAGTACTTC	CASSEQGGGYEQYF
TRBV7-8	.	TRBJ1-4	.	TGTGCCAGCAGCCCAAATGAAAAACTGTTTTTT	CASSPNEKLFF
TRBV6-6	.	TRBJ1-4	.	TGTGCCAGCAGCCCCCCCGAAGGGAAACTGTTTTTT	CASSPPEGKLFF
TRBV11-2	.	TRBJ2-1	.	TGTGCCAGCAGCGGGAGCGGCAATTCCTACAATGAGCAGTTCTTC	CASSGSGNSYNEQFF